This T cell receptor (beta chain) was captured in a study of cytomegalovirus exposure and HLA in healthy donors. Whole-study results and caveats: In a later analysis, DRB1 alleles had the most associated TCRs; HLA-C alleles the fewest.

The PCR contained 60 Vbeta and 13 Jbeta primers. Clones were sequenced by immunoSEQ multiplex PCR, and TCRdb holds only the in-frame ones, with some missing. This sample yields 70,000 or so clones, of which 55% to 80% are seen a single time; approximately 2.9% belongs to the top ten. From germline, CDR1 is SGHAT and CDR2 FQNNGV. The CDR3 length is 17 residues. With 4 bases clipped from V and 2 bases from J, the junction kept 7 bases outside the gene matches. On this clone: The antigen remains undetermined.

The genes are TRBV11-2 and TRBJ2-2; TRBD2 matches 10 bases. The sequence was obtained from a woman in her forties or fifties in good health and CMV-seronegative. Sequences were obtained from PBMCs. CDR3 bases: TGTGCCAGCAGCTCTCTAGCGGGAGCGGGAAACACCGGGGAGCTGTTTTTT. This gives the protein CASSSLAGAGNTGELFF.